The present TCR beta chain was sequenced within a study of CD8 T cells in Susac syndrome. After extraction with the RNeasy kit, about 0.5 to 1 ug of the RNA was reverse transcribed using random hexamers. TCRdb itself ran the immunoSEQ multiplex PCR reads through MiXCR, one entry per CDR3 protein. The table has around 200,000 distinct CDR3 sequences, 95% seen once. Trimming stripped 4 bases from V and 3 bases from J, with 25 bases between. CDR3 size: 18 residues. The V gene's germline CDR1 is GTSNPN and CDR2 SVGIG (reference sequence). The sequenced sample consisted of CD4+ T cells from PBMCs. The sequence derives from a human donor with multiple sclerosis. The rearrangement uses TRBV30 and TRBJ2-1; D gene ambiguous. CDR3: CAWIPRLASQRVYNEQFF. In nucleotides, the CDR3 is TGTGCCTGGATCCCCCGATTGGCCTCCCAACGGGTCTACAATGAGCAGTTCTTC.